A single sample gave rise to the 21 T cell receptor beta chains below, sequenced in a study of control samples from healthy donors and cancer patients. TCRdb's copy holds only in-frame clones and misses some; the assay was immunoSEQ multiplex PCR. The sample shows over 80,000 clones, 85% of them seen only once. Material: blood. The receptor set was obtained from a man aged 30 to 39 in good health.

The CDR3 nucleotides are TGTGCCAGCAGTGCCAGGACGGCTCTCGGGAACTATGGCTACACCTTC. This encodes CASSARTALGNYGYTF. The rearrangement links TRBV6-1 to TRBJ1-2; D is unclear. V was cut by 4 bases and J by 2 bases, with 17 bases left in between. The CDR3 extends over 16 amino acids. The germline gives CDR1 MNHNS, CDR2 SASEGT.

This clone appeared once. The chain is built from TRBV9 and TRBJ1-3, with D hard to call. This CDR3 is 11 amino acids long. Trimming took 3 bases from V and 6 from J, leaving 4 bases between them. Germline V gene sequence: CDR1 SGDLS, CDR2 YYNGEE. CDR3 residues: CASSATNTIYF. The CDR3 DNA follows: TGTGCCAGCAGCGCTACAAACACCATATATTTT.

The chain has TRBV6-5 and TRBJ2-4; D is possibly TRBD1 or TRBD2 (5 bases each). The CDR3 contains 14 residues. V gave up 2 bases and J gave up 4 bases, with 9 bases separating them. Germline-derived CDR1 and CDR2 are MNHEY and SVGAGI. The DNA of the CDR3 is TGTGCCAGCAGTTACGGGTGGGGGAAAAACATTCAGTACTTC. Protein: CASSYGWGKNIQYF.

The chain uses TRBV6-2 or TRBV6-3 and TRBJ2-7, with D perhaps matching TRBD1 (6 bases). The CDR3 runs 14 residues. Germline lookup yields CDR1 MNHEY and CDR2 SVGEGT. The germline V and J ends were trimmed by 2 bases and 1 base, with 9 bases remaining between them. CDR3 in DNA: TGTGCCAGCAGTTACAAACAGGGATCCTACGAGCAGTACTTC. Translating it yields CASSYKQGSYEQYF.

The chain joins TRBV14 to TRBJ2-5; D is possibly TRBD2 (5 bases). V lost 1 base to trimming and J lost 3 bases, with 15 bases between them. There are 16 residues in the CDR3. CDR1 is SGHDN and CDR2 is FVKESK in the germline V gene. The CDR3 bases are TGTGCCAGCAGCCAAGCGAGGATTTCGGGGAAAGAGACCCAGTACTTC. It specifies CASSQARISGKETQYF.

This chain connects TRBV7-9 to TRBJ1-2; no definite D call. Germline V gene lookup returns CDR1 SEHNR and CDR2 FQNEAQ (reference sequence). Trimming shortened V by 3 bases and J by 8 bases, and 19 bases separated the two germline ends. There are 15 residues in the CDR3. The CDR3 protein is CASSFYRAGTGGYTF. The CDR3 coding sequence is TGTGCCAGCAGCTTCTACCGGGCCGGAACTGGGGGCTACACCTTC.

The J gene is TRBJ1-1, the V gene TRBV18, with a tentative D call TRBD1 (5 bases). CDR1 KGHSH and CDR2 LQKENI come from the germline V gene. There are 13 residues in the CDR3. Trimming removed 6 bases at V and 7 bases at J, with 15 bases between. CDR3 residues: CASSPDRDLEAFF. CDR3 DNA sequence: TGTGCCAGCTCGCCCGACAGAGACCTTGAAGCTTTCTTT.

This clone was found a few times. This rearrangement joins TRBV7-9 to TRBJ1-4; D not resolved. Deletions cut 5 bases from V and 4 bases from J, with 14 bases between. The germline CDR1 and CDR2 sequences are SEHNR and FQNEAQ (reference sequence). The CDR3 has 15 amino acids. The DNA for the CDR3 is TGTGCCAGCAGCCTCAGTCGGTTTGTTAATGAAAAACTGTTTTTT. Translated, it gives CASSLSRFVNEKLFF.

The chain uses TRBV6-5 and TRBJ1-1; D may be TRBD1 (6 bases). The germline gives CDR1 MNHEY, CDR2 SVGAGI. Trimming took 5 bases from V and 6 from J, leaving 19 bases between them. The length of the CDR3 is 15 residues. The CDR3, as DNA: TGTGCCAGCAGTCCCCCCGGAGGGGGGACCCCTGAAGCTTTCTTT. Its translation: CASSPPGGGTPEAFF.

V gene TRBV2 combines with J gene TRBJ2-2, with 12 bases matching TRBD1. Per germline, CDR1 SNHLY and CDR2 FYNNEI. V lost 6 bases, J lost 8 bases, and 4 bases stayed unmatched. The length of the CDR3 is 14 residues. The DNA of the CDR3 is TGTGCCAGCAGGGGACAGGGGGCCTGGGGGGAGCTGTTTTTT. It specifies CASRGQGAWGELFF. The whole variable domain, filled in from reference TRBV2 and TRBJ2-2, reads EPEVTQTPSHQVTQMGQEVILRCVPISNHLYFYWYRQILGQKVEFLVSFYNNEISEKSEIFDDQFSVERPDGSNFTLKIRSTKLEDSAMYFCASRGQGAWGELFFGEGSRLTVL.

This sequence joins TRBV19 and TRBJ1-1; 8 bases map to TRBD1. CDR1 LNHDA and CDR2 SQIVND come from the germline V gene (reference sequence). Losses at the gene ends were 7 bases for V and 4 bases for J; bases not matched to a gene: 14. This CDR3 comprises 16 residues. CDR3 nucleotides: TGTGCCAGTAAGGGGCAGGGGGCGATATCTACCACTGAAGCTTTCTTT. Translating it yields CASKGQGAISTTEAFF.

The chain joins TRBV12-3 or TRBV12-4 to TRBJ1-1; tentatively, D is TRBD1 (5 bases). This CDR3 is 13 amino acids long. V was cut by 6 bases and J by 1 base, with 9 bases left in between. The CDR3 sequence: CASRRGQNTEAFF. CDR3 in DNA: TGTGCCAGCAGAAGAGGACAGAACACTGAAGCTTTCTTT.

The V and J genes are TRBV10-3 and TRBJ1-2; tentative D call: TRBD1 (6 bases). Germline loops: CDR1 ENHRY, CDR2 SYGVKD. Trimming took 0 bases from V and 5 from J, leaving 10 bases between them. CDR3 length equals 14 residues. The CDR3 here is CAISESYRAYGYTF. DNA of the CDR3: TGTGCCATCAGTGAGTCTTACAGGGCATATGGCTACACCTTC.

The chain employs TRBV25-1 and TRBJ1-1; D unresolved. V gave up 1 base and J gave up 3 bases, with 12 bases separating them. Looked up from germline, CDR1 is MGHDK and CDR2 is SYGVNS. This CDR3 comprises 15 residues. Here the CDR3 DNA reads TGTGCCAGCAGTGAATCAAGTGAGGGTGACACTGAAGCTTTCTTT. It specifies CASSESSEGDTEAFF. Using reference TRBV25-1 and TRBJ1-1 for the parts outside the CDR3, the full variable domain is EADIYQTPRYLVIGTGKKITLECSQTMGHDKMYWYQQDPGMELHLIHYSYGVNSTEKGDLSSESTVSRIRTEHFPLTLESARPSHTSQYLCASSESSEGDTEAFFGQGTRLTVV.

J is TRBJ2-6 and V is TRBV7-9; tentatively, D is TRBD1 or TRBD2 (5 bases each). The CDR3 consists of 18 residues. Germline CDR1 and CDR2: SEHNR and FQNEAQ (reference sequence). V was trimmed by 5 bases and J by 0 bases, leaving 17 bases between them. The CDR3 loop is CASSQTGRTASGANVLTF. Here the CDR3 DNA reads TGTGCCAGCAGCCAAACGGGACGGACTGCCTCTGGGGCCAACGTCCTGACTTTC.

This chain links TRBV15 with TRBJ1-1; no firm D call. Trimming pared 0 bases from V and 3 bases from J, leaving 8 bases between. Germline-derived CDR1 and CDR2 are LNHNV and YYDKDF (reference sequence). The CDR3 covers 14 residues. CDR3 coding DNA: TGTGCCACCAGCAGAGATATTAGGGACACTGAAGCTTTCTTT. Protein: CATSRDIRDTEAFF.

The chain carries TRBV6-5 and TRBJ1-1; 7 bases are shared with TRBD1. Germline lookup yields CDR1 MNHEY and CDR2 SVGAGI. There are 13 residues in the CDR3. V lost 5 bases to trimming and J lost 1 base; unmatched junction nucleotides: 1. Here the CDR3 DNA reads TGTGCCAGCAGTCGACAGGGGAACACTGAAGCTTTCTTT. As protein: CASSRQGNTEAFF.

The CDR3 reads CASSLGAGVTEAFF. The CDR3 nucleotides read TGTGCCAGCAGCTTAGGGGCAGGGGTGACTGAAGCTTTCTTT. The chain combines TRBV7-8 with TRBJ1-1; TRBD1 is a possible D gene (6 bases). Trimming pared 1 base from V and 5 bases from J, leaving 11 bases between. Per germline, CDR1 SGHVS and CDR2 FQNEAQ. The CDR3 sequence is 14 residues long.

V usage is TRBV11-2 and J usage is TRBJ2-7; possible D gene TRBD2, 5 bases. Germline-derived CDR1 and CDR2 are SGHAT and FQNNGV. The CDR3 is 19 residues long. V lost 0 bases and J 0 bases, leaving 21 bases between the germline ends. CDR3 coding DNA: TGTGCCAGCAGCTTAGAAGGTTTTCGCCATGGGGAGAGCTCCTACGAGCAGTACTTC. It yields the protein CASSLEGFRHGESSYEQYF. Looking up the rest from reference TRBV11-2 and TRBJ2-7 gives the full variable domain: EAGVAQSPRYKIIEKRQSVAFWCNPISGHATLYWYQQILGQGPKLLIQFQNNGVVDDSQLPKDRFSAERLKGVDSTLKIQPAKLEDSAVYLCASSLEGFRHGESSYEQYFGPGTRLTVT.

This clone was detected only a few times. This sequence joins TRBV2 and TRBJ1-1; no definite D call. With 4 bases removed from V and 1 base from J, the gap between germline ends came to 7 bases. Germline CDR1 SNHLY, CDR2 FYNNEI. This CDR3 has 13 residues. The CDR3 DNA is TGTGCCAGCAGTGCCGACGGGAACACTGAAGCTTTCTTT. Encoded protein: CASSADGNTEAFF.

This sequence joins TRBV5-8 and TRBJ1-1; D is ambiguous. The CDR3 covers 11 residues. CDR1 and CDR2 (germline): SGHTS, YDEGEE. The ends were cut back, 6 bases at V and 6 bases at J, with 9 bases in the middle. The CDR3 region is CASTHRAEAFF. In DNA, the CDR3 is TGTGCCAGCACCCATAGGGCTGAAGCTTTCTTT. Together with reference TRBV5-8 and TRBJ1-1, the CDR3 gives the full variable domain: EAGVTQSPTHLIKTRGQQATLRCSPISGHTSVYWYQQALGLGLQFLLWYDEGEERNRGNFPPRFSGRQFPNYSSELNVNALELEDSALYLCASTHRAEAFFGQGTRLTVV.